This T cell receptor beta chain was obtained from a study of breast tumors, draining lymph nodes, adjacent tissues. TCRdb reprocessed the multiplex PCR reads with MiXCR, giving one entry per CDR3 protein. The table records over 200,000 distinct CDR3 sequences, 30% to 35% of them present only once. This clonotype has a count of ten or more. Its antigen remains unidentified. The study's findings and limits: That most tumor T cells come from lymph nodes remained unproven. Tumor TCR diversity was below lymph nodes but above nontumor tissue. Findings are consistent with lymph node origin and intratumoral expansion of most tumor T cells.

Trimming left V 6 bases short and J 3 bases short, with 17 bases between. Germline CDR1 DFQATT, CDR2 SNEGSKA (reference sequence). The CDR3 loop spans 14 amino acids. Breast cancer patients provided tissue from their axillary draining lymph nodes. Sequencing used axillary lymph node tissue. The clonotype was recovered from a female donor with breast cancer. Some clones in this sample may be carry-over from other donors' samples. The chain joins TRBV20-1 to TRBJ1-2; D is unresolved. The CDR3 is CSASGLREDYGYTF. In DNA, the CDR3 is TGCAGTGCGTCCGGATTGAGGGAGGACTATGGCTACACCTTC.